This is a list of T cell receptor beta chains from one sample in a study of cytomegalovirus exposure and HLA in healthy donors. TCRdb keeps only in-frame clones here, not all; method: immunoSEQ multiplex PCR. The sample holds roughly 98,000 clones; under 80% are singletons and the top ten take 2% to 2.5%. Specimen: PBMCs. Source of these receptors: a man in his forties in good health and CMV-seronegative. The CDR3 runs from the conserved cysteine through the conserved F or W. Fields, in order: J gene, D gene, clone size, V gene, CDR3 protein, CDR3 DNA. D genes are given only for firm matches. A clone size is listed for some rows: how often the clone was seen (once, few, many), or a class if it is expanded.

TRBJ1-1 | NA | NA | TRBV5-4 | CASSPPLWEGGTEAFF | TGTGCCAGCAGCCCACCCCTGTGGGAAGGGGGAACTGAAGCTTTCTTT
TRBJ2-1 | NA | NA | TRBV6-5 | CASSYKATGSAEQFF | TGTGCCAGCAGTTACAAAGCCACAGGGTCCGCTGAGCAGTTCTTC
TRBJ2-6 | NA | NA | TRBV4-1 | CASSQPGSSRGANVLTF | TGCGCCAGCAGCCAGCCAGGCTCTTCGCGAGGGGCCAACGTCCTGACTTTC
TRBJ2-5 | TRBD2 | NA | TRBV19 | CASSIRLADGQTQYF | TGTGCCAGTAGTATTCGGCTAGCGGACGGCCAGACCCAGTACTTC
TRBJ2-7 | TRBD2 | NA | TRBV7-9 | CASSHTGLAYEQYF | TGTGCCAGCAGCCATACGGGACTAGCCTACGAGCAGTACTTC
TRBJ1-2 | NA | NA | TRBV18 | CASSPSALPTRDQRGYTF | TGTGCCAGCTCACCATCAGCCTTACCTACCAGGGATCAGCGTGGCTACACCTTC
TRBJ2-7 | NA | NA | TRBV7-8 | CASSPEYRASYEQYF | TGTGCCAGCAGCCCGGAGTACAGGGCTTCCTACGAGCAGTACTTC
TRBJ1-3 | TRBD1 | NA | TRBV6-5 | CASRNSGGWGNTIYF | TGTGCCAGCAGAAACTCAGGGGGTTGGGGAAACACCATATATTTT
TRBJ2-7 | NA | NA | TRBV14 | CASSLTRRGEQYF | TGTGCCAGCAGTCTTACTCGAAGAGGCGAGCAGTACTTC
TRBJ1-5 | TRBD1 | few | TRBV7-9 | CASSLDRVGQPQHF | TGTGCCAGCAGCTTGGACAGGGTCGGTCAGCCCCAGCATTTT
TRBJ1-1 | NA | NA | TRBV5-6 | CASSLTANTEAFF | TGTGCCAGCAGCTTGACAGCCAACACTGAAGCTTTCTTT
TRBJ2-1 | TRBD2 | NA | TRBV7-2 | CASSSSGGRYNEQFF | TGTGCCAGCAGCTCGAGCGGGGGGAGATACAATGAGCAGTTCTTC
TRBJ2-7 | NA | NA | TRBV18 | CASSPSGDYEQYF | TGTGCCAGCTCACCATCGGGGGACTACGAGCAGTACTTC
TRBJ2-6 | NA | NA | TRBV7-8 | CASSSGTPGANVLTF | TGTGCCAGCAGCTCCGGGACACCCGGGGCCAACGTCCTGACTTTC
TRBJ2-7 | TRBD1 | few | TRBV5-1 | CASRPGPGQGDAYEQYF | TGCGCCAGCAGACCGGGGCCGGGACAGGGGGATGCCTACGAGCAGTACTTC
TRBJ1-1 | NA | NA | TRBV7-9 | CASSLYGDTEAFF | TGTGCCAGCAGCTTATACGGGGACACTGAAGCTTTCTTT
TRBJ2-5 | TRBD1 | NA | TRBV7-9 | CASRRDRLIQETQYF | TGTGCCAGCAGAAGGGACAGGCTGATCCAAGAGACCCAGTACTTC
TRBJ2-3 | TRBD1 | NA | TRBV5-1 | CASSRTGGQGKDTQYF | TGCGCCAGCAGCCGGACCGGGGGACAGGGCAAAGATACGCAGTATTTT
TRBJ2-7 | NA | NA | TRBV10-3 | CAISDRAYEQYF | TGTGCCATCAGTGACAGGGCCTACGAGCAGTACTTC
TRBJ2-7 | TRBD1 | few | TRBV5-4 | CASSPGQNLYEQYF | TGTGCCAGCAGCCCGGGACAGAATCTCTACGAGCAGTACTTC
TRBJ2-1 | TRBD2 | NA | TRBV7-3 | CASRTSGNNEQFF | TGTGCCAGCAGAACTAGCGGTAACAATGAGCAGTTCTTC
TRBJ2-7 | TRBD1 | NA | TRBV9 | CASSVGQAGVEQYF | TGTGCCAGCAGCGTTGGACAGGCCGGGGTTGAGCAGTACTTC
TRBJ2-1 | NA | NA | TRBV7-2 | CASSSQVNEQFF | TGTGCCAGCAGCTCCCAGGTAAATGAGCAGTTCTTC
TRBJ2-1 | NA | NA | TRBV5-8 | CASSQLHSTTPGGNEQFF | TGTGCCAGCAGCCAACTACACTCAACAACGCCGGGTGGCAATGAGCAGTTCTTC
TRBJ2-2 | TRBD2 | NA | TRBV29-1 | CSVGGGFGGELFF | TGCAGCGTTGGGGGAGGGTTCGGCGGGGAGCTGTTTTTT
TRBJ2-3 | TRBD2 | NA | TRBV7-2 | CASSLASGTSPDTQYF | TGTGCCAGCAGCTTAGCTAGCGGGACATCTCCAGATACGCAGTATTTT
TRBJ2-2 | NA | NA | TRBV5-1 | CASSLGRRANTGELFF | TGCGCCAGCAGCTTGGGAAGGCGGGCCAACACCGGGGAGCTGTTTTTT
TRBJ2-1 | NA | NA | TRBV7-9 | CASSRGGRGPYNEQFF | TGTGCCAGCAGCCGCGGGGGGAGGGGGCCCTACAATGAGCAGTTCTTC
TRBJ1-6 | TRBD1 | NA | TRBV6-1 | CASSGNRDRIFLDNSPLHF | TGTGCCAGCAGTGGAAACCGGGACAGGATTTTTTTGGATAATTCACCCCTCCACTTT
TRBJ2-7 | NA | NA | TRBV6-6 | CASSYSLGGDEQYF | TGTGCCAGCAGTTACTCTTTAGGGGGTGACGAGCAGTACTTC
TRBJ1-5 | TRBD1 | few | TRBV16 | CASADKTGGGNQPQHF | TGTGCCAGCGCCGATAAAACAGGGGGCGGAAATCAGCCCCAGCATTTT
TRBJ2-4 | NA | NA | TRBV7-9 | CASSGRSKNIQYF | TGTGCCAGCAGTGGGCGTTCCAAAAACATTCAGTACTTC
TRBJ2-7 | NA | NA | TRBV28 | CASSLNRQEQYF | TGTGCCAGCAGCCTTAACCGCCAGGAGCAGTACTTC
TRBJ1-3 | NA | NA | TRBV5-1 | CAVIRFTIYF | TGCGCCGTGATCAGGTTCACCATATATTTT
TRBJ2-7 | TRBD2 | NA | TRBV28 | CASSLPGTIAYEQYF | TGTGCCAGCAGTTTACCTGGGACTATTGCCTACGAGCAGTACTTC
TRBJ2-1 | TRBD2 | NA | TRBV7-9 | CSSSPMGLAGGKYNEQFF | TGTTCCAGCAGCCCCATGGGACTAGCGGGGGGGAAGTACAATGAGCAGTTCTTC
TRBJ2-7 | NA | NA | TRBV7-2 | CASSPLVGPDEQYF | TGTGCCAGCAGCCCCCTGGTGGGGCCGGACGAGCAGTACTTC
TRBJ1-2 | TRBD1 | NA | TRBV7-2 | CASSFYRTGSYGYTF | TGTGCCAGCAGCTTCTACAGGACAGGGTCATATGGCTACACCTTC
TRBJ2-2 | TRBD1 | NA | TRBV6-6 | CASSRDRTYTGELFF | TGTGCCAGCAGTCGGGACAGAACGTACACCGGGGAGCTGTTTTTT
TRBJ2-2 | TRBD1 | NA | TRBV7-9 | CSSSSSRTGSPTGELFF | TGTTCCAGCAGCTCTTCCCGGACAGGGTCGCCCACCGGGGAGCTGTTTTTT
TRBJ2-7 | TRBD1 | few | TRBV28 | CASSLVTGGTYEQYF | TGTGCCAGCAGTTTAGTGACAGGGGGGACCTACGAGCAGTACTTC
TRBJ2-7 | NA | NA | TRBV14 | CASSQGRGLWYEQYF | TGTGCCAGCAGCCAGGGCCGAGGGTTGTGGTACGAGCAGTACTTC
TRBJ1-4 | NA | NA | TRBV7-9 | CASRGGGGEKLFF | TGTGCCAGCAGGGGAGGCGGAGGGGAAAAACTGTTTTTT
TRBJ1-2 | NA | NA | TRBV28 | CASSLGGGGYTF | TGTGCCAGCAGTTTAGGGGGAGGTGGCTACACCTTC
TRBJ2-7 | NA | NA | TRBV4-2 | CASSQEVGGGEQYF | TGTGCCAGCAGCCAAGAGGTGGGAGGGGGGGAGCAGTACTTC